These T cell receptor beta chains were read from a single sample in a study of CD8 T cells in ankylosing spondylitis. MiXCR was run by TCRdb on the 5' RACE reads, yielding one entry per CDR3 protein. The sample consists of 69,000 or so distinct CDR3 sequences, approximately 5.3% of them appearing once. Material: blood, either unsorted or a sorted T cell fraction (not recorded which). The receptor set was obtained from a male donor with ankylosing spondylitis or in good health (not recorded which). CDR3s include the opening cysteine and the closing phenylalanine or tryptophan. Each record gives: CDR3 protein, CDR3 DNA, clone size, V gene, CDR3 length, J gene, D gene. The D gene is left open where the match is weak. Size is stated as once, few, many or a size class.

cdr3_aa: CASSTGLAGKTQYF; cdr3_nt: TGCGCCAGCAGTACGGGACTAGCGGGAAAGACCCAGTACTTC; clone_size: few; v_call: TRBV10-2; cdr3_length: 14; j_call: TRBJ2-5; d_call: TRBD2
cdr3_aa: CASSFQQGALNEQFF; cdr3_nt: TGTGCCAGCAGTTTCCAACAGGGGGCTCTCAATGAGCAGTTCTTC; clone_size: many; v_call: TRBV12-3/TRBV12-4; cdr3_length: 15; j_call: TRBJ2-1; d_call: TRBD1
cdr3_aa: CAWSVTRTGGSYGYTF; cdr3_nt: TGTGCCTGGAGTGTAACTAGGACAGGGGGCAGCTATGGCTACACCTTC; clone_size: many; v_call: TRBV30; cdr3_length: 16; j_call: TRBJ1-2; d_call: TRBD1
cdr3_aa: CSAIRASQPQHF; cdr3_nt: TGCAGTGCGATCAGGGCGAGTCAGCCCCAGCATTTT; clone_size: many; v_call: TRBV20-1; cdr3_length: 12; j_call: TRBJ1-5; d_call: .
cdr3_aa: CASSPDTDTQYF; cdr3_nt: TGTGCCAGCAGCCCGGACACGGATACGCAGTATTTT; clone_size: many; v_call: TRBV9; cdr3_length: 12; j_call: TRBJ2-3; d_call: .
cdr3_aa: CASRTGAATEAFF; cdr3_nt: TGTGCCAGCCGGACAGGGGCAGCCACTGAAGCTTTCTTT; clone_size: many; v_call: TRBV27; cdr3_length: 13; j_call: TRBJ1-1; d_call: TRBD1
cdr3_aa: CASSPSRKNTEAFF; cdr3_nt: TGTGCCAGCTCACCAAGCCGGAAGAACACTGAAGCTTTCTTT; clone_size: few; v_call: TRBV18; cdr3_length: 14; j_call: TRBJ1-1; d_call: .
cdr3_aa: CASSLTAGEGPQHF; cdr3_nt: TGCGCCAGCAGCTTGACGGCAGGTGAAGGGCCCCAGCATTTT; clone_size: many; v_call: TRBV5-1; cdr3_length: 14; j_call: TRBJ1-5; d_call: .
cdr3_aa: CATSGPGGTDTQYF; cdr3_nt: TGTGCCACCAGTGGCCCGGGGGGCACAGATACGCAGTATTTT; clone_size: many; v_call: TRBV24-1; cdr3_length: 14; j_call: TRBJ2-3; d_call: .
cdr3_aa: CSARTSGGQSSYNEQFF; cdr3_nt: TGCAGTGCTAGAACTAGCGGGGGGCAGAGCTCCTACAATGAGCAGTTCTTC; clone_size: few; v_call: TRBV20-1; cdr3_length: 17; j_call: TRBJ2-1; d_call: TRBD2